This T cell receptor beta chain was observed in a study of blood T cell repertoires in COVID-19. Study-level background: The cDNA or gDNA used as material had been derived from T cells, B-cell-depleted T cells, or PBMCs.

Trimming removed 3 bases at V and 7 bases at J, with 12 bases between. The CDR3 consists of 13 residues. CDR1 and CDR2 from the germline V gene are MNHEY and SMNVEV (reference sequence). As originally analysed: From reference gene primer amplification, estimates of nucleated cell counts were derived. The repertoire was sequenced with immunoSEQ multiplex PCR; TCRdb's copy has only in-frame clones and lacks some. V, J and clone size are those of that table, while D and trimming were read from the DNA. The sample carries a few hundred thousand clones, more than 85% recorded once. This clone occurred a few times.

The genes are TRBV27 and TRBJ1-2; tentative D call: TRBD1 (5 bases). This clonotype originated in a woman aged 25-40 years who had recovered from COVID-19. Material for sequencing was PBMCs or T cells enriched from blood (not recorded which). The CDR3: CASSLTENRGYTF. The CDR3 bases are TGTGCCAGCAGTTTGACAGAGAATCGTGGCTACACCTTC.